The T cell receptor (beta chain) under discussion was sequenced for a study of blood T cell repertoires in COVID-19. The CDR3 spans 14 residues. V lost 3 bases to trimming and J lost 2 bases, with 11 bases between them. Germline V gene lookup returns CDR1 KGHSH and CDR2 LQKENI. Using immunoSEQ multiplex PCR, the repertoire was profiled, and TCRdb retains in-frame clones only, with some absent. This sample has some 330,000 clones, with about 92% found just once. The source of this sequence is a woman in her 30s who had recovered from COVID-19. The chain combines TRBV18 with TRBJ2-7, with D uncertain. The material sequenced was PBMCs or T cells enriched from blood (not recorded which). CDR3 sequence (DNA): TGTGCCAGCTCACCTCCCAGGAATCCCTACGAGCAGTACTTC. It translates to CASSPPRNPYEQYF.